Following are 6 T cell receptor beta chains from one sample sequenced in a study of cytomegalovirus exposure and HLA in healthy donors. Vbeta (60) and Jbeta (13) primers were used in the PCR. Only in-frame clones appear in the TCRdb table, and some are missing; sequencing was by immunoSEQ multiplex PCR. The sample holds 100,000 or so clones; roughly 77% are singletons and the top ten take about 7.3%. The material sequenced was PBMCs. The receptor source for this set is a man younger than 45 in good health and CMV-seronegative.

This chain joins TRBV5-4 and TRBJ2-1; 11 nucleotides line up with TRBD2. The CDR3 has 14 residues. Per the germline V gene, CDR1 is SGHNT and CDR2 is YYREEE (reference sequence). With V trimmed by 2 bases and J by 7 bases, 2 bases remained unmatched. Written as DNA, the CDR3 is TGTGCCAGCAGCTTCGGACTAGCGGGTAATGAGCAGTTCTTC. This gives the protein CASSFGLAGNEQFF.

V is TRBV18 and J is TRBJ2-7, with D possibly matching TRBD2 (6 bases). V was trimmed by 1 base and J by 3 bases, leaving 13 bases between them. Germline-derived CDR1 and CDR2 are KGHSH and LQKENI. This CDR3 contains 15 residues. CDR3 coding DNA: TGTGCCAGCTCACCACGGGGACCGGGGGTCTACGAGCAGTACTTC. This codes for CASSPRGPGVYEQYF. Using reference TRBV18 and TRBJ2-7 for the parts outside the CDR3, the full variable domain is NAGVMQNPRHLVRRRGQEARLRCSPMKGHSHVYWYRQLPEEGLKFMVYLQKENIIDESGMPKERFSAEFPKEGPSILRIQQVVRGDSAAYFCASSPRGPGVYEQYFGPGTRLTVT.

The chain employs TRBV28 and TRBJ2-7; D gene uncertain. Trimming shortened V by 5 bases and J by 9 bases, and 11 bases separated the two germline ends. The CDR3 covers 11 residues. Germline V gene sequence: CDR1 MDHEN, CDR2 SYDVKM. The CDR3 reads CASSTLVGQYF. The CDR3 DNA reads as TGTGCCAGCAGTACTCTTGTTGGGCAGTACTTC.

V and J are TRBV30 and TRBJ2-1; possibly TRBD1 for D (6 bases). V lost 0 bases, J lost 7 bases, and 13 bases lay in between. The germline gives CDR1 GTSNPN, CDR2 SVGIG (reference sequence). This CDR3 is built from 14 residues. CDR3 sequence: CAWSVSGRGNEQFF. CDR3 in DNA: TGTGCCTGGAGTGTATCGGGCAGGGGTAATGAGCAGTTCTTC.

J is TRBJ1-1 and V is TRBV11-3, with 10 positions matching TRBD1. This CDR3 has 12 residues. Per the germline V gene, CDR1 is SGHNT and CDR2 is YENEEA. V shed 5 bases and J 10 bases; nucleotides not matched to a gene: 4. The CDR3 reads CASSTGQGVAFF. In DNA form, the CDR3 reads TGTGCCAGCAGCACCGGACAGGGGGTAGCTTTCTTT.

This chain joins TRBV15 and TRBJ2-6; possibly TRBD2 for D (7 bases). The CDR3 length is 16 residues. CDR1 LNHNV and CDR2 YYDKDF come from the germline V gene (reference sequence). The V gene lost 3 bases and the J gene lost 2 bases, with 11 bases spanning the gap. The CDR3 sequence is CATSSPGGAGANVLTF. In DNA, the CDR3 is TGTGCCACCAGCAGTCCGGGGGGCGCTGGGGCCAACGTCCTGACTTTC.